The 28 T cell receptor beta chains below come from one sample, sequenced in a study of beta chain features in type 1 diabetes. Regarding the study as a whole: TCRB CDR3s were moderately but significantly shorter in Type 1 diabetes patients in all four CD4+ subsets.

Every bit of the isolated RNA underwent reverse transcription, so sequencing read expressed TCRB transcripts. Here immunoSEQ multiplex PCR was the method, and the copy in TCRdb shows in-frame clones only, minus some. Among about 650,000 clones listed, around 12% were seen once. What these receptors recognize is not known. Source material: naive CD4+ T cells from blood. The receptors come from a man aged 30 to 45 with type 1 diabetes.

This clone was found a few times. The chain carries TRBV7-7 and TRBJ2-5; 8 bases agree with TRBD2. The CDR3 is 15 residues long. Germline V gene lookup returns CDR1 SSHAT and CDR2 FNYEAQ (reference sequence). Unmatched junction bases numbered 7, after V lost 5 bases and J lost 2 bases. As DNA, the CDR3 is TGTGCCAGCAGCGGCTCCGGGAGGGGGCAAGAGACCCAGTACTTC. Protein sequence: CASSGSGRGQETQYF. Using reference TRBV7-7 and TRBJ2-5 for the parts outside the CDR3, the full variable domain is GAGVSQSPRYKVTKRGQDVTLRCDPISSHATLYWYQQALGQGPEFLTYFNYEAQPDKSGLPSDRFSAERPEGSISTLTIQRTEQRDSAMYRCASSGSGRGQETQYFGPGTRLLVL.

This clone turned up a few times. The CDR3 here is CASSLGDRERNQPQHF. Here the CDR3 DNA reads TGTGCCAGCAGCTTGGGGGACAGGGAACGGAATCAGCCCCAGCATTTT. This chain uses TRBV5-4 with TRBJ1-5; the match to TRBD1 covers 9 bases. Germline V lookup: CDR1 SGHNT, CDR2 YYREEE (reference sequence). This CDR3 spans 16 amino acids. Trimming removed 0 bases from V and 4 bases from J; junction bases left unmatched: 5.

The J gene is TRBJ2-2, the V gene TRBV7-3, with D uncertain. Germline V gene data show CDR1 as SGHTA and CDR2 as FQGTGA. This CDR3 spans 15 amino acids. V dropped 5 bases and J dropped 2 bases, with 12 bases sitting between them. CDR3 sequence reads: CASSQQPINTGELFF. CDR3 nucleotides: TGTGCCAGCAGCCAACAGCCGATTAACACCGGGGAGCTGTTTTTT.

The sample holds a few counts of this clone. The J gene is TRBJ1-5, the V gene TRBV30; D unclear. The CDR3 covers 12 residues. Trimming stripped 4 bases from V and 5 bases from J, with 9 bases between. Germline loops: CDR1 GTSNPN, CDR2 SVGIG (reference sequence). CDR3 in amino acids: CAWNGIDQPQHF. In nucleotides, the CDR3 is TGTGCCTGGAATGGAATAGATCAGCCCCAGCATTTT. Drawing the rest from reference TRBV30 and TRBJ1-5, the complete variable domain is SQTIHQWPATLVQPVGSPLSLECTVEGTSNPNLYWYRQAAGRGLQLLFYSVGIGQISSEVPQNLSASRPQDRQFILSSKKLLLSDSGFYLCAWNGIDQPQHFGDGTRLSIL.

The chain uses TRBV5-4 and TRBJ2-5; D perhaps matches TRBD2 (6 bases). V dropped 5 bases and J dropped 5 bases, with 16 bases sitting between them. The CDR3 is made up of 14 amino acids. Per the germline V gene, CDR1 is SGHNT and CDR2 is YYREEE (reference sequence). The CDR3 sequence: CASSRGWGRETQYF. The CDR3 nucleotides are TGTGCCAGCAGTCGGGGGTGGGGTCGGGAGACCCAGTACTTC.

The rearrangement joins TRBV6-6 to TRBJ1-2, with D maybe TRBD1 (6 bases). CDR1 is MNHNY and CDR2 is SVGAGI in the germline V gene (reference sequence). The CDR3 is 15 residues long. The V end was cut by 5 bases, the J end by 1 base, with 14 bases between. The chain's CDR3 is CASSLPQGNNYGYTF. DNA for the CDR3: TGTGCCAGCAGTCTCCCACAGGGAAATAACTATGGCTACACCTTC.

Only a few counts were recorded for this clone. The chain combines TRBV29-1 with TRBJ1-2; a possible D gene is TRBD1 (5 bases). Trimming stripped 6 bases from V and 2 bases from J, with 19 bases between. The CDR3 has 15 amino acids. From germline, CDR1 is SQVTM and CDR2 ANQGSEA. CDR3 bases: TGCAGCGTCGCTGGAGGGGAAAAGGGGAACTATGGCTACACCTTC. This encodes CSVAGGEKGNYGYTF.

The rearrangement uses TRBV29-1 and TRBJ2-5; 10 bases line up with TRBD1. The J call could be wrong; TRBJ2-7 is a better fit for the DNA end. The CDR3 contains 12 residues. CDR1 SQVTM and CDR2 ANQGSEA come from the germline V gene. The CDR3 reads CSVGDRGHEQYF. CDR3 nucleotides: TGCAGCGTTGGGGACAGGGGTCACGAGCAGTACTTC.

This clone was found a few times. V gene TRBV11-2 combines with J gene TRBJ2-6, with a tentative D call TRBD1 (6 bases). The germline gives CDR1 SGHAT, CDR2 FQNNGV. CDR3 length: 16 amino acids. V was clipped by 0 bases and J by 9 bases, with 15 bases between them. CDR3 DNA sequence: TGTGCCAGCAGCTTAGATTGGGACAACCGAAGCAACGTCCTGACTTTC. This sequence encodes CASSLDWDNRSNVLTF.

This clone turned up a few times. The rearrangement joins TRBV4-3 to TRBJ1-2; D remains ambiguous. Trimming pared 0 bases from V and 7 bases from J, leaving 6 bases between. This CDR3 region has 12 residues. Germline values: CDR1 LGHNA, CDR2 YSLEER. The CDR3 DNA reads as TGCGCCAGCAGCCAAGATAACACTGGCTACACCTTC. Protein: CASSQDNTGYTF.

The chain uses TRBV5-1 and TRBJ1-1; D is uncertain. V shed 0 bases and J shed 4 bases, with 13 bases lying between them. The CDR3 extends over 15 amino acids. The V gene's germline CDR1 is SGHRS and CDR2 YFSETQ. The DNA for the CDR3 is TGCGCCAGCAGCTTGGTAATCTCACGGGGCACTGAAGCTTTCTTT. Translation: CASSLVISRGTEAFF.

The chain couples TRBV6-1 to TRBJ2-3; TRBD2 agrees at 11 bases. Germline V lookup: CDR1 MNHNS, CDR2 SASEGT. The junction had 9 bases not matched to a gene; V was cut back by 4 bases and J by 0 bases. There are 18 residues in the CDR3. The CDR3 protein is CASSGGTSGDLSTDTQYF. In DNA form, the CDR3 reads TGTGCCAGCAGTGGCGGGACTAGCGGAGACCTTAGCACAGATACGCAGTATTTT.

This chain joins TRBV7-9 and TRBJ1-6; 8 bases fit TRBD1. Germline loops: CDR1 SEHNR, CDR2 FQNEAQ (reference sequence). The length of the CDR3 is 16 residues. The trim removed 1 base at V and 5 bases at J, leaving 4 bases unmatched. For the CDR3, the DNA is TGTGCCAGCAGCTTAGTCCGACAGGGGAATAATTCACCCCTCCACTTT. Its protein is CASSLVRQGNNSPLHF.

This clone appeared a few times. The chain combines TRBV28 with TRBJ2-7; 10 positions match TRBD1. CDR1 and CDR2 (germline): MDHEN, SYDVKM. The CDR3 loop spans 13 amino acids. V lost 8 bases to trimming and J lost 4 bases; unmatched junction nucleotides: 5. As DNA, the CDR3 is TGTGCCAGCCTATCGGGACAGGGGTACGAGCAGTACTTC. Protein: CASLSGQGYEQYF. The full variable domain, with the rest looked up from reference TRBV28 and TRBJ2-7, is DVKVTQSSRYLVKRTGEKVFLECVQDMDHENMFWYRQDPGLGLRLIYFSYDVKMKEKGDIPEGYSVSREKKERFSLILESASTNQTSMYLCASLSGQGYEQYFGPGTRLTVT.

This clone occurred a few times. V gene TRBV4-3 combines with J gene TRBJ1-2; D unresolved. The germline gives CDR1 LGHNA, CDR2 YSLEER. The V and J ends lost 0 bases and 1 base respectively, with 18 bases between them. The CDR3 length is 18 residues. The DNA for the CDR3 is TGCGCCAGCAGCCAAGATTCCCGCCCGAGTGCACTTAACTATGGCTACACCTTC. Protein: CASSQDSRPSALNYGYTF.

The chain uses TRBV5-4 and TRBJ1-2, with 8 bases matching TRBD1. CDR3 length equals 15 residues. CDR1 is SGHNT, CDR2 YYREEE, per germline (reference sequence). The V gene end was trimmed by 3 bases and the J gene end by 4 bases; junction bases not matched to a gene: 8. CDR3 in amino acids: CASSSDPGGSYGYTF. The DNA of the CDR3 is TGTGCCAGCAGCTCGGACCCAGGGGGCAGCTATGGCTACACCTTC.

This clone was counted once. This rearrangement joins TRBV7-9 to TRBJ2-7; TRBD1 agrees at 8 bases. CDR1 SEHNR and CDR2 FQNEAQ come from the germline V gene (reference sequence). Trimming cost V 5 bases and J 1 base; bases outside gene matches: 10. The CDR3 runs to 16 residues. CDR3 sequence reads: CASSPPGQVGSYEQYF. Written as DNA, the CDR3 is TGTGCCAGCAGCCCGCCGGGACAGGTAGGGTCCTACGAGCAGTACTTC.

This clone was counted between two and nine times. V is TRBV27 and J is TRBJ2-1; either TRBD1 or TRBD2 may fit D (5 bases each). CDR1 is MNHEY, CDR2 SMNVEV, per germline (reference sequence). The CDR3 covers 16 residues. V was pared by 6 bases and J by 0 bases, with 15 bases between. CDR3 protein: CASSYSQGDSYNEQFF. CDR3 sequence (DNA): TGTGCCAGCAGCTACTCTCAGGGAGACTCCTACAATGAGCAGTTCTTC.

The table lists this clone with a few counts. The CDR3 sequence: CASTTTGSNSPLHF. The DNA of the CDR3 is TGTGCCAGCACCACGACAGGGAGTAATTCACCCCTCCACTTT. This chain joins TRBV11-3 and TRBJ1-6; 7 nucleotides match TRBD1. From germline, CDR1 is SGHNT and CDR2 YENEEA. V trimming: 7 bases; J trimming: 6 bases; junction bases outside the gene matches: 6. CDR3 length: 14 residues.

The chain carries TRBV29-1 and TRBJ1-6, with D unresolved. Trimming cost V 4 bases and J 7 bases, with 8 bases left between them. CDR3 size: 12 residues. Germline V lookup: CDR1 SQVTM, CDR2 ANQGSEA. The chain's CDR3 is CSVGGENSPLHF. The DNA of the CDR3 is TGCAGCGTTGGAGGCGAGAATTCACCCCTCCACTTT.

This clone was observed a handful of times. The chain employs TRBV10-3 and TRBJ2-3, with 8 positions matching TRBD1. J lost 5 bases, V lost 6 bases, and 7 bases had no gene match. The CDR3 has 14 residues. Germline assignment: CDR1 ENHRY and CDR2 SYGVKD. In DNA, the CDR3 is TGTGCCATCAGCCCCGGACAGGGAGTAGATACGCAGTATTTT. It yields the protein CAISPGQGVDTQYF.

This clone showed up many times. The gene calls are TRBV5-8 and TRBJ2-1; possible D gene TRBD2, 5 bases. Germline-derived CDR1 and CDR2 are SGHTS and YDEGEE. V was trimmed by 4 bases and J by 6 bases, leaving 14 bases between them. There are 14 residues in the CDR3. The CDR3 sequence is CASSTRTWGNEQFF. CDR3 nucleotide sequence: TGTGCCAGCAGCACCCGGACTTGGGGCAATGAGCAGTTCTTC.

The sample holds one count of this clone. The chain joins TRBV4-3 to TRBJ2-1; TRBD2 might be the D (6 bases). V was shortened by 0 bases and J by 4 bases, with 10 bases between the two germline ends. The CDR3 contains 15 residues. Germline CDR1 and CDR2: LGHNA and YSLEER. The CDR3: CASSQEVAAYNEQFF. CDR3 bases: TGCGCCAGCAGCCAAGAGGTAGCGGCTTACAATGAGCAGTTCTTC.

The chain links TRBV13 to TRBJ2-7; no definite D call. Trimming stripped 2 bases from V and 6 bases from J, with 5 bases between. This CDR3 is built from 11 residues. CDR1 is PRHDT and CDR2 is FYEKMQ in the germline V gene (reference sequence). The CDR3, as DNA: TGTGCCAGCAGCTTAACATCCGAGCAGTACTTC. This gives the protein CASSLTSEQYF.

There are a few counts of this clone. The CDR3 DNA follows: TGTGCCAGCAGCGTATCAGCGACAGGGACGTCCCCCTACGAGCAGTACTTC. Residues: CASSVSATGTSPYEQYF. The rearrangement links TRBV9 to TRBJ2-7, with TRBD1 matching over 7 bases. The ends lost 1 base at V and 2 bases at J; junction bases unmatched: 12. Germline lookup yields CDR1 SGDLS and CDR2 YYNGEE. CDR3 length: 17 residues.

J is TRBJ1-4 and V is TRBV6-1, with D hard to call. V dropped 3 bases and J dropped 12 bases, with 8 bases sitting between them. The CDR3 covers 11 residues. The germline V gene encodes CDR1 MNHNS and CDR2 SASEGT. The CDR3 sequence: CASSETRELFF. The CDR3 DNA reads TGTGCCAGCAGTGAGACACGTGAACTGTTTTTT.

This clone was seen more than once but under ten times. The V and J genes are TRBV2 and TRBJ2-2; perhaps TRBD2 as D (6 bases). The CDR3 runs to 15 residues. The V gene lost 6 bases and the J gene lost 5 bases, with 16 bases spanning the gap. Germline V gene data show CDR1 as SNHLY and CDR2 as FYNNEI. This chain's CDR3 is CASSLGPSGTGELFF. In DNA, the CDR3 is TGTGCCAGCAGCCTTGGGCCCAGCGGGACCGGGGAGCTGTTTTTT.

This clone was seen more than once but under ten times. Other nucleotide sequences in the sample specify the same CDR3. The V gene is TRBV19, the J gene TRBJ1-1; 7 nucleotides agree with TRBD1. The CDR3 runs to 13 residues. J was trimmed by 3 bases and V by 4 bases; bases with no gene match: 2. Germline V gives CDR1 LNHDA, CDR2 SQIVND (reference sequence). CDR3 protein: CASSTDRDTEAFF. DNA for the CDR3: TGTGCCAGTAGTACTGACAGGGACACTGAAGCTTTCTTT.